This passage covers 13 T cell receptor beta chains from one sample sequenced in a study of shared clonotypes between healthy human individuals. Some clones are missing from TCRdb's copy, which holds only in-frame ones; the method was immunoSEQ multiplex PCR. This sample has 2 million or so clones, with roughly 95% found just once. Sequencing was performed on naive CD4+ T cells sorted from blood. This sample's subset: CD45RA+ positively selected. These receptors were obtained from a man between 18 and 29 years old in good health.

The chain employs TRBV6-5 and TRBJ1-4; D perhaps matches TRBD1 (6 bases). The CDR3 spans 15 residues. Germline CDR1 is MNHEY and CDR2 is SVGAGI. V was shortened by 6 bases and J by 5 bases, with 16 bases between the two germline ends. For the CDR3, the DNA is TGTGCCAGCAGCAGGGGACCTTCATCGAATGAAAAACTGTTTTTT. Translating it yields CASSRGPSSNEKLFF.

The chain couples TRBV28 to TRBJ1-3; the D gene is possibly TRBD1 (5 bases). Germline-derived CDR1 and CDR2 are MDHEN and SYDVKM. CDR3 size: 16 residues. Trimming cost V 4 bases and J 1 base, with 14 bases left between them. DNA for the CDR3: TGTGCCAGCAGTTCCCGGGACCGGCTATCTGGAAACACCATATATTTT. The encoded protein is CASSSRDRLSGNTIYF.

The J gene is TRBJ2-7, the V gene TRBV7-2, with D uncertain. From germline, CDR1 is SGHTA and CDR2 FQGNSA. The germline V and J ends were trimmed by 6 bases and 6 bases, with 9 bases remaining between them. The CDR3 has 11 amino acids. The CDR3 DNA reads TGTGCCAGCAGTATGATTTCCGAGCAGTACTTC. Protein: CASSMISEQYF. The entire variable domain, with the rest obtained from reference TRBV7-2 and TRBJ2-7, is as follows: GAGVSQSPSNKVTEKGKDVELRCDPISGHTALYWYRQSLGQGLEFLIYFQGNSAPDKSGLPSDRFSAERTGGSVSTLTIQRTQQEDSAVYLCASSMISEQYFGPGTRLTVT.

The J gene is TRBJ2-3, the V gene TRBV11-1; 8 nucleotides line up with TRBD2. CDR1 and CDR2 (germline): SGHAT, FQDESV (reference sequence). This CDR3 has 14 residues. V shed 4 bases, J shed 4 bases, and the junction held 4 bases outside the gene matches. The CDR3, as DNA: TGTGCCAGCAGCTCCCTTAGCGGGGCAGATACGCAGTATTTT. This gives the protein CASSSLSGADTQYF.

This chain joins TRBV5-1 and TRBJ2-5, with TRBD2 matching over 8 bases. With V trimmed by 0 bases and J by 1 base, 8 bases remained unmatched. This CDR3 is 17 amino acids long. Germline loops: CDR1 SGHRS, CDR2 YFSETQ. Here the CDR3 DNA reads TGCGCCAGCAGCTTGGCCGAGAGTAGCGGGGTCCAAGAGACCCAGTACTTC. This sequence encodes CASSLAESSGVQETQYF.

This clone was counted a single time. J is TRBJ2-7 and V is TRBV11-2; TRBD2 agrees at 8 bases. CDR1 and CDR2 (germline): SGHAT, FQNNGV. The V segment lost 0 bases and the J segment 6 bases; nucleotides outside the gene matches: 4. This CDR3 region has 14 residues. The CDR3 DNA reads TGTGCCAGCAGCTTAGATCCCGGGGGGGGCGAGCAGTACTTC. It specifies CASSLDPGGGEQYF.

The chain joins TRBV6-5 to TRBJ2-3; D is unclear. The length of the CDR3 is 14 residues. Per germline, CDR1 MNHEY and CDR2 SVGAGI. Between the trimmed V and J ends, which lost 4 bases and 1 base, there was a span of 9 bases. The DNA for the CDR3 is TGTGCCAGCAGTTTTAAAAGCGGCACAGATACGCAGTATTTT. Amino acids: CASSFKSGTDTQYF.

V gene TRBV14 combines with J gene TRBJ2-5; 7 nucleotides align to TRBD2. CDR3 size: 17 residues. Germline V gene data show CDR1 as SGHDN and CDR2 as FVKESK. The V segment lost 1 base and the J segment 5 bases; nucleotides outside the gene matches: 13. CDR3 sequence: CASSQGFGRYPSETQYF. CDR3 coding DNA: TGTGCCAGCAGCCAAGGATTCGGGAGGTATCCAAGTGAGACCCAGTACTTC.

Here the CDR3 reads CASSQAGGSYTQYF. The CDR3 bases are TGTGCCAGCAGCCAAGCGGGAGGGTCATATACGCAGTATTTT. The V gene is TRBV9, the J gene TRBJ2-3, with TRBD2 matching over 10 bases. The CDR3 totals 14 residues. Germline trimming cut 4 bases from V and 7 bases from J; bases unmatched to any gene: 6. CDR1 and CDR2 (germline): SGDLS, YYNGEE.

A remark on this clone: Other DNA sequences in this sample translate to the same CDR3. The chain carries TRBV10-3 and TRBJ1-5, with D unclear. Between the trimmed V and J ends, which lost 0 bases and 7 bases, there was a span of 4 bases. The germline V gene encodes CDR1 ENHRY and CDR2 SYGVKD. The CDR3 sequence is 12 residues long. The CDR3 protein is CAISESDQPQHF. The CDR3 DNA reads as TGTGCCATCAGTGAGTCCGACCAGCCCCAGCATTTT.

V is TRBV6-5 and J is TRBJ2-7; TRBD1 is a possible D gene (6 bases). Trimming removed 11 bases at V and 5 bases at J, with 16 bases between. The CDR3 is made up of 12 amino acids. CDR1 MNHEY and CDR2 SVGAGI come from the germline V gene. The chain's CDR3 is CAGGPSPDEQYF. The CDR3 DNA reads TGTGCCGGGGGCCCCTCGCCCGACGAGCAGTACTTC.

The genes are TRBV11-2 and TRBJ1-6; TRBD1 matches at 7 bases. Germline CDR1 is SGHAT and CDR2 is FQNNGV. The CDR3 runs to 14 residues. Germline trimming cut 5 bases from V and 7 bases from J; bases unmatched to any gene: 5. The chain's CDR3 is CASSRDRSNSPLHF. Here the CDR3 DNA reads TGTGCCAGCAGCCGGGACAGAAGCAATTCACCCCTCCACTTT. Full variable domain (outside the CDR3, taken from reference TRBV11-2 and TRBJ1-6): EAGVAQSPRYKIIEKRQSVAFWCNPISGHATLYWYQQILGQGPKLLIQFQNNGVVDDSQLPKDRFSAERLKGVDSTLKIQPAKLEDSAVYLCASSRDRSNSPLHFGNGTRLTVT.

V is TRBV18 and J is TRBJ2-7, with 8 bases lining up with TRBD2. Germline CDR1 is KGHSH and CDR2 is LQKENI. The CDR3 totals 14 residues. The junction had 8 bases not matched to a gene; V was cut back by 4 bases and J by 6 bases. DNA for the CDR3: TGTGCCAGCTCACTTACGGGGGGGACGGGCGAGCAGTACTTC. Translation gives CASSLTGGTGEQYF.